This is a list of T cell receptor beta chains from one sample in a study of CD8+ T cells in alopecia areata. Assay used: immunoSEQ multiplex PCR; TCRdb lists only in-frame clones, some missing. The sample records 150,000 to 200,000 clones, 58% being singletons. Sequences were derived from CD4+ T cells sorted from blood, sampled at week 24, from a patient treated with tofacitinib. Receptors originate from a human donor with alopecia areata. CDR3s include the opening cysteine and the closing phenylalanine or tryptophan. D genes are given only for firm matches. The size field is filled for only some rows; it gives once, few, many or a size class.

v_gene: TRBV30; abundance: .; d_gene: .; j_gene: TRBJ2-6; CDR3aa: CACEASGANVLTF; CDR3nt: TGTGCCTGTGAGGCCTCTGGGGCCAACGTCCTGACTTTC
v_gene: TRBV30; abundance: .; d_gene: .; j_gene: TRBJ2-2; CDR3aa: CAWGGRNAGELFF; CDR3nt: TGTGCCTGGGGCGGCCGAAACGCCGGGGAGCTGTTTTTT
v_gene: TRBV30; abundance: .; d_gene: .; j_gene: TRBJ1-2; CDR3aa: CAWSALDGPFYYGYTF; CDR3nt: TGTGCCTGGAGTGCCCTTGACGGACCTTTCTACTATGGCTACACCTTC
v_gene: TRBV5-4; abundance: .; d_gene: TRBD2; j_gene: TRBJ2-7; CDR3aa: CASSILTSGSFGEQYF; CDR3nt: TGTGCCAGCAGCATCCTGACTAGCGGGAGTTTCGGTGAGCAGTACTTC
v_gene: TRBV9; abundance: few; d_gene: .; j_gene: TRBJ2-6; CDR3aa: CASSGSGRLTSTGANVLTF; CDR3nt: TGTGCCAGCAGCGGATCGGGACGGCTAACTTCCACTGGGGCCAACGTCCTGACTTTC
v_gene: TRBV6-6; abundance: few; d_gene: TRBD1; j_gene: TRBJ1-5; CDR3aa: CASRLGTANQPQHF; CDR3nt: TGTGCCAGCAGGCTCGGGACAGCGAATCAGCCCCAGCATTTT
v_gene: TRBV11-2; abundance: .; d_gene: TRBD1; j_gene: TRBJ1-5; CDR3aa: CASSPSGRGQPQHF; CDR3nt: TGTGCCAGCAGCCCAAGTGGCAGGGGGCAGCCCCAGCATTTT
v_gene: TRBV6-6; abundance: .; d_gene: .; j_gene: TRBJ1-5; CDR3aa: CASTREVGQPQHF; CDR3nt: TGTGCCAGCACCCGCGAGGTAGGGCAGCCCCAGCATTTT
v_gene: TRBV2; abundance: .; d_gene: .; j_gene: TRBJ1-1; CDR3aa: CASSDPDRVTEAFF; CDR3nt: TGTGCCAGCAGTGACCCGGACAGAGTAACCGAAGCTTTCTTT
v_gene: TRBV14; abundance: .; d_gene: TRBD1; j_gene: TRBJ1-1; CDR3aa: CASSQGTGTEAFF; CDR3nt: TGTGCCAGCAGCCAAGGGACAGGTACCGAAGCTTTCTTT
v_gene: TRBV9; abundance: .; d_gene: .; j_gene: TRBJ1-2; CDR3aa: CASSVEGSYTF; CDR3nt: TGTGCCAGCAGCGTTGAGGGAAGCTACACCTTC
v_gene: TRBV30; abundance: .; d_gene: .; j_gene: TRBJ2-5; CDR3aa: CAWSVQGRAQETQYF; CDR3nt: TGTGCCTGGAGTGTACAAGGCAGAGCTCAAGAGACCCAGTACTTC
v_gene: TRBV30; abundance: .; d_gene: TRBD1; j_gene: TRBJ1-5; CDR3aa: CAWSLGQAYSNQPQHF; CDR3nt: TGTGCCTGGAGTCTCGGACAGGCTTATAGCAATCAGCCCCAGCATTTT
v_gene: TRBV5-1; abundance: .; d_gene: TRBD2; j_gene: TRBJ2-1; CDR3aa: CASSLVQTSGTNNEQFF; CDR3nt: TGCGCCAGCAGCTTGGTCCAGACTAGCGGGACAAACAATGAGCAGTTCTTC
v_gene: TRBV27; abundance: .; d_gene: TRBD1; j_gene: TRBJ2-6; CDR3aa: CASSTRDREVSGANVLTF; CDR3nt: TGTGCCAGCAGTACCCGGGACAGGGAGGTCTCTGGGGCCAACGTCCTGACTTTC
v_gene: TRBV5-1; abundance: few; d_gene: .; j_gene: TRBJ1-4; CDR3aa: CASSLEGQKLFF; CDR3nt: TGCGCCAGCAGCTTGGAGGGACAAAAACTGTTTTTT
v_gene: TRBV4-1; abundance: .; d_gene: .; j_gene: TRBJ1-2; CDR3aa: CASSRAGYYGYTF; CDR3nt: TGCGCCAGCAGCCGTGCAGGGTACTATGGCTACACCTTC